Given below is one T cell receptor beta chain in context. Genomic DNA provided the template from which TCR beta VDJ and CDR3 profiles were obtained. Using its own MiXCR run on the reads, TCRdb lists one record per CDR3 protein. Here the sample spans 150,000 to 200,000 distinct CDR3 sequences, under 55% being singletons. These data come from a study of CD8+CD57+ T cells in acquired aplastic anemia. At the level of the study: 3 to 4 ug was the average amount of DNA from sorted CD4+ and CD8+ cells.

Previously, flow cytometry had revealed CD8+CD57+ cell expansion in the patients chosen for sequencing. All patients were therapy-naive when blood was sampled. The germline gives CDR1 ENHRY, CDR2 SYGVKD. The CDR3 totals 12 residues. Trimming left V 4 bases short and J 7 bases short, with 10 bases between. The V and J genes are TRBV10-3 and TRBJ1-2; no definite D call. Sequenced input: sorted CD4+, CD8+, or CD8+CD57+ T cells (not recorded which) from PBMCs. The clonotype was recovered from a human donor with aplastic anemia. The CDR3 here is CAISASGFGYTF. As DNA, the CDR3 is TGTGCCATCAGTGCCTCAGGATTTGGCTACACCTTC.